Reported below is one T cell receptor beta chain. What antigen it recognizes has not been identified. Base qualities are missing; no much larger clone stands one base away. The cohort comprised some 700 healthy bone marrow donors. At the time of sampling, every cohort member was nominally healthy, though immune exposures that went unrecorded were likely present. CMV serostatus was positive for 289 and negative for about 55% of the roughly 670 cohort members, and was not recorded for this donor. Each donor provided a peripheral blood sample, and peripheral blood mononuclear cells were used for TCR beta sequencing. The Qiagen DNeasy Blood Extraction Kit was used to extract genomic DNA from the blood cell samples. The source of the sample is a study of cytomegalovirus exposure and HLA in healthy donors (TCRdb year 2017). As for the study more broadly: An earlier analysis of some 500 of the donors reported roughly 270 Gb of sequence data and some 100 million unique TCR beta sequences from roughly 200 million T cells. All discovery cohort repertoires had been generated on a single sequencing platform. Five DR-DQ haplotypes were treated as single units for association and clustering because of strong linkage in the cohort. Roughly 300 gigabases of sequencing data and roughly 90 million unique TCR sequences were included in an early release covering about 600 HLA-typed donors. A later genetic analysis used genome-wide SNP genotypes for 398 of the 666 donors, treating that subset as a discovery cohort. Besides the first cohort of 666 subjects, a separate validation cohort made up of over a hundred different subjects was used. An earlier analysis of some 500 of the donors applied high-throughput TCR beta sequencing to assess whether each TCR beta V gene segment acted as functional or pseudogenic. Among about 370 genotyped donors of the cohort, an average of roughly 230,000 unique TCR beta nucleotide sequences was sequenced per donor, of which roughly 17% were non-productive. Of the 398 genotyped donors, 65% to 90% fell in the genetic ancestry cluster associated with self-reported Caucasian donors. Both class I and class II loci were covered by HLA typing, at four-digit resolution. To predict cytomegalovirus infection status, the study combined high-throughput TCR immunosequencing, statistical association of individual TCRs with disease status, and machine learning. Rather than drawing on any new phenotypic data, the later analysis identified candidate immune exposures from TCR beta sequences and the way those sequences occurred across donors. Donor age, sex, ethnicity and CMV serostatus were collected together with the repertoire data. To study patterns of TCR occurrence, a later analysis re-analyzed previously published TCR beta repertoires from 666 donors and added high-resolution HLA genotyping. The study profiled the T cell repertoires of hundreds of subjects by immunosequencing and related them to cytomegalovirus serostatus. Typing coverage differed by locus: A, B, C, DRB1 and DQB1 were typed in about 620-630 donors, DQA1 in 522, DPA1 in 600 to 610, and DPB1 in roughly 470. The study was designed to test whether signatures of past pathogen exposure could be identified by cataloging public T cell receptors.

Counted from cysteine to phenylalanine, this CDR3 has 15 amino acids. Only the CDR3 part of the read is kept: 45 bases, read in frame from the first base. CDR1 and CDR2 are read off the germline V gene (reference sequence) as LNHDA and SQIVND. V is shortened by 5 bases, J by 2 bases, and the region joining them spans 15 bases. The library came from the immunoSEQ multiplex PCR assay. A mixture of 60 forward primers for TCR Vbeta segments and 13 reverse primers for TCR Jbeta segments was used in the multiplex PCR. The CDR3 region of rearranged TCR beta genes was amplified from genomic DNA by a multiplex PCR assay. Amplified TCR beta libraries were sequenced as 87-base-pair reads on the Illumina HiSeq System. On the authors' methods: A later analysis tallied around 82 million unique TCR beta chains across the 666 repertoires, and approximately 12 million of those chains were shared by two or more donors. To remove PCR and sequencing errors, raw reads were error-corrected and collapsed into unique sequences using a nearest-neighbor algorithm that merged closely related sequences. Alignment of CDR3 sequences to IMGT reference sequences was used to assign V, D and J gene segments. Each retained sequence needed at least a six-nucleotide match to both a V gene segment and a J gene segment. A rearrangement counted as productive if the CDR3 had no stop codons and remained in frame with V and J, and every other rearrangement counted as non-productive. CDR3 was defined according to IMGT convention as the region running from the second conserved V-encoded cysteine to the conserved J-encoded phenylalanine. The earlier analysis of 587 of the donors excluded sequences that lacked an unambiguous match to a single V gene segment. An earlier analysis of a few hundred of the donors called V segments functional above 56.7% productive rearrangements and segregating when the between-donor standard deviation exceeded 5%. A statistical classification framework was built to diagnose cytomegalovirus status from the catalog of TCR beta chain sequences. A later analysis assigned V and J genes by comparing TCR nucleotide sequences with IMGT/GENE-DB human TR gene sequences. In a later analysis, CDR3 sequences and most-parsimonious VDJ recombination scenarios were assigned using the TCRdist pipeline. In a later analysis, each TCR beta chain was defined by its CDR3 amino acid sequence together with its V-gene family, and reads without a unique V-gene family were excluded. In a later analysis, 450 to 600 highly shared, low-generation-probability nucleotide sequences were removed to address suspected cross-contamination and a sequencing artifact. In a later analysis, a clonal expansion index for each public chain was calculated from normalized within-repertoire ranks of inferred template counts. Generation probabilities in a later analysis came from a VDJ recombination model fitted to out-of-frame rearrangements, and those results were checked against IGoR. Hypergeometric tests were used in a later analysis to score TCR-TCR, TCR-HLA and TCR-CMV co-occurrence, with a repertoire-size bias correction applied to the TCR pairs. A later analysis estimated false discovery rates by permuting HLA or CMV assignments 20 times. In a later analysis, co-occurring TCRs were grouped using DBSCAN, and TCRdist sequence similarity was added for clustering within HLA-allele-positive subsets. For co-occurrence clustering, repertoires with fewer than 30,000 or more than 120,000 public chains were excluded, along with five repertoires with anomalous nucleotide sharing. The immuneACCESS repertoire file appears here via TCRdb, limited to in-frame rearrangements. These files lack a portion of the clones; in checked studies, under half of the deficit traces to unresolved V genes, and the cause of the others is not known. The DNA was the basis for D and trimming; V, J and clone size are from that table. The sample includes tens of thousands of clones, with around four fifths observed a single time. Roughly 6.8% of the sample comes from the top ten.

Findings and caveats that apply to the study as a whole: In the study, approximately 150 TCR beta chains were listed as associated with cytomegalovirus. This cohort had only TCR beta chains sequenced, and the lack of alpha or paired-chain data limited which features could be detected. A further reported finding was that TCR beta sequences accurately predicted the HLA-A and HLA-B alleles for most subjects in the first cohort. According to a later analysis, TCR association rates differed among HLA loci, with DRB1 alleles showing the most associated TCRs and HLA-C alleles showing the fewest. In an earlier analysis of approximately 590 of the donors, most TCR beta V segments appeared in productive rearrangements about 87% or about 30% of the time, broadly matching IMGT annotations. According to a later genetic analysis, donors in an Asian-associated ancestry cluster had fewer N-insertions in productive TCRs than the approximately 650-donor mean. Linkage disequilibrium might explain the correlated functional status among segregating V segments, but an unknown experimental factor could not be ruled out. Most CMV-associated TCR beta chains appeared to be HLA-restricted in a later analysis, and the HLA associations seemed to be driven largely by CMV exposure. Because HLA typing was missing for some donors at each locus, association tests included only the typed subset. A later analysis reported that several top co-occurrence clusters appeared linked to parvovirus B19, influenza, CMV and Epstein-Barr virus. While some public TCRs were present in many individuals, most TCR sequences turned up only very rarely across donors. In a later analysis, HLA-associated TCR beta chains showed more clonal expansion and lower generation probabilities than non-associated chains that were equally common. A later analysis associated about 18,000 TCR beta sequences with specific HLA alleles at a false discovery rate of 0.05. A later genetic analysis associated a missense DCLRE1C variant with V-gene and J-gene trimming of TCR beta chains, and an independent cohort replicated the association. Three of the identified cytomegalovirus-associated TCR beta chains were confirmed in vitro to be specific for cytomegalovirus antigens. When HLA alleles, especially DR and DQ, strongly co-occurred, TCR associations were difficult to assign to individual alleles. The earlier analysis of approximately 540 of the donors excluded 15 to 20 rarely observed V segments, including chromosome 9 orphons, because counts were too low. Sequencing depth was assumed to be roughly uniform across donors in the presence/absence analyses, though that assumption may not hold. The classifier was reported to diagnose cytomegalovirus status with high specificity and sensitivity in both the original and validation cohorts. Some IMGT-functional V segments, including TRBV6-2 and TRBV6-3, could not be distinguished by the 87-base-pair reads and were therefore excluded. A cluster of highly shared sequence variants was judged likely to be a technical artifact of the sequencing pipeline. The only immune exposure information available for the cohort was CMV serostatus. The authors suggested that the approach could potentially be generalized to other disease states and immunological phenotypes.

Sequences were obtained from PBMCs. Recombination joined TRBV19 with TRBJ1-1; matching of 6 bases hints at TRBD1 as the D gene. This receptor was obtained from a human donor in good health. The CDR3 here reads CASSVGQARNTEAFF. The DNA is as follows: TGTGCCAGTAGTGTGGGACAAGCGAGAAACACTGAAGCTTTCTTT.